The rows below give T cell receptor beta chains drawn from one sample of a study of spatial heterogeneity in lung cancer. MiXCR, run by TCRdb on the 5' RACE reads, gives a single entry per CDR3 protein. The profile shows about 40,000 distinct CDR3 sequences, about 5% of them singletons. Specimen: PBMCs, collected at surgery. The receptors come from a female donor with early-stage non-small cell lung cancer. Each CDR3 is given with its conserved first and last residue. A D gene is named only where the DNA matches it firmly. Clone size is stated in some rows and not others, as once, few, many or a class when expanded.

CDR3 protein	CDR3 DNA	clone size	CDR3 length	J gene	V gene	D gene
CASSLGLAGSQELFF	TGTGCCAGCAGCCTAGGACTAGCGGGGTCCCAGGAGCTGTTTTTT	many	15	TRBJ2-2	TRBV3-1	TRBD2
CSVDPGQEVIETQYF	TGCAGCGTTGATCCGGGACAGGAGGTTATCGAGACCCAGTACTTC	many	15	TRBJ2-5	TRBV29-1	TRBD1
CASSQAVSGAYEQYF	TGTGCCAGCAGCCAAGCCGTAAGCGGGGCTTACGAGCAGTACTTC	few	15	TRBJ2-7	TRBV3-1	TRBD2
CASTPTGSYNEQFF	TGTGCCAGCACCCCGACGGGATCTTACAATGAGCAGTTCTTC	many	14	TRBJ2-1	TRBV5-6	NA
CASSPYLGGMNTEAFF	TGTGCCAGCAGCCCCTACCTGGGTGGCATGAACACTGAAGCTTTCTTT	many	16	TRBJ1-1	TRBV3-1	NA
CASRKTSGGVKTQYF	TGTGCCAGCAGGAAGACTAGCGGGGGGGTGAAGACCCAGTACTTC	many	15	TRBJ2-5	TRBV28	TRBD2
CSATSSGANVLTF	TGCAGCGCTACTAGCTCTGGGGCCAACGTCCTGACTTTC	many	13	TRBJ2-6	TRBV29-1	NA
CASIPDGTGDYKQYF	TGTGCCAGCATTCCGGACGGGACAGGGGACTACAAGCAGTACTTC	many	15	TRBJ2-7	TRBV7-2	TRBD1
CASSTQGIGISPLHF	TGTGCCAGCAGTACACAGGGTATCGGGATCTCACCCCTCCACTTT	many	15	TRBJ1-6	TRBV6-4	NA
CASSGTVGGTEAFF	TGCGCCAGCAGCGGCACAGTTGGAGGCACTGAAGCTTTCTTT	few	14	TRBJ1-1	TRBV5-1	NA
CASSEETIVSNSPLHF	TGTGCCAGCAGTGAGGAGACTATCGTTTCCAATTCACCCCTCCACTTT	many	16	TRBJ1-6	TRBV2	NA
CASSLSGQGVRSKNIQYF	TGTGCCAGCAGTTTATCGGGACAGGGTGTTCGAAGCAAAAACATTCAGTACTTC	many	18	TRBJ2-4	TRBV12-3/TRBV12-4	TRBD1
CATSDPRDNTDTQYF	TGTGCCACCAGTGATCCCCGGGACAACACAGATACGCAGTATTTT	many	15	TRBJ2-3	TRBV24-1	NA
CASSFRVSSTDTQYF	TGTGCCAGCAGCTTCCGGGTGTCCAGCACAGATACGCAGTATTTT	NA	15	TRBJ2-3	TRBV5-6	NA
CASILASTGEQYF	NA	many	13	TRBJ2-7	TRBV6-5	NA
CASSLPPPGTSVHF	TGTGCCAGCAGCCTTCCTCCCCCCGGGACTAGCGTGCATTTT	many	14	TRBJ2-3	TRBV7-8	TRBD2
CASSLGQGAGGQFF	TGTGCCAGCAGCTTAGGGCAGGGCGCCGGGGGGCAGTTCTTC	many	14	TRBJ2-1	TRBV7-8	NA